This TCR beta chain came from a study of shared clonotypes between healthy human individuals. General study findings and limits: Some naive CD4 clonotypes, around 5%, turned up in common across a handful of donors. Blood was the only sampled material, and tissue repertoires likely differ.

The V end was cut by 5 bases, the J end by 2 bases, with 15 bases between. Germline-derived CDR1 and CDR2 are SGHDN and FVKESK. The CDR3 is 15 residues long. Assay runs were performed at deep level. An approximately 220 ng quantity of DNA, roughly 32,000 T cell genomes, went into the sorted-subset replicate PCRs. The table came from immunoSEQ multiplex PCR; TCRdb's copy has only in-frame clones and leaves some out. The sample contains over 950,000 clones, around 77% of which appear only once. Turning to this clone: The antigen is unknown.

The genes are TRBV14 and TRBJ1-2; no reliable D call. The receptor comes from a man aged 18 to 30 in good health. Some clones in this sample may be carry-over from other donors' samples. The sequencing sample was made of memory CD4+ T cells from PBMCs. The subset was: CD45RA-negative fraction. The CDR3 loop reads CASSLRRSGNYGYTF. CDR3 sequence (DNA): TGTGCCAGCAGCTTGCGTAGGAGCGGGAACTATGGCTACACCTTC.